These 4 T cell receptor beta chains share one sample of origin, sequenced in a study of control samples from healthy donors and cancer patients. The repertoire was sequenced with immunoSEQ multiplex PCR; TCRdb's copy has only in-frame clones and lacks some. The sample totals fewer than 200,000 clones. Sequencing was performed on blood. The source of these receptors is a woman in her 30s in good health.

J is TRBJ1-2 and V is TRBV29-1, with TRBD1 matching over 8 bases. The V and J ends lost 6 bases and 0 bases, in that order; junction bases with no gene match: 3. The CDR3 extends over 13 amino acids. The germline V gene has CDR1 SQVTM and CDR2 ANQGSEA. The CDR3: CSVDRGANYGYTF. The CDR3, as DNA: TGCAGCGTCGACAGGGGAGCTAACTATGGCTACACCTTC.

The chain uses TRBV25-1 and TRBJ1-6; 9 bases are shared with TRBD1. This CDR3 comprises 14 residues. CDR1 and CDR2 (germline): MGHDK, SYGVNS. V was pared by 5 bases and J by 8 bases, with 4 bases of the junction left unmatched. The CDR3, as DNA: TGTGCCAGCAGTTACGGGACAGGGCATTCACCCCTCCACTTT. This codes for CASSYGTGHSPLHF.

This sequence joins TRBV3-1 (or the pseudogene TRBV3-2) and TRBJ2-6; D is tentatively TRBD1 or TRBD2 (6 bases each). V was clipped by 0 bases and J by 1 base, with 22 bases between them. The CDR3 contains 21 residues. Per germline, CDR1 LGHDT and CDR2 YNNKEL (reference sequence). The CDR3 protein is CASSQDLWGGGGASGANVLTF. The CDR3 DNA reads as TGTGCCAGCAGCCAAGACTTGTGGGGTGGGGGCGGGGCATCTGGGGCCAACGTCCTGACTTTC.

The V gene is TRBV15, the J gene TRBJ1-2; D remains ambiguous. The CDR3 covers 15 residues. Per germline, CDR1 LNHNV and CDR2 YYDKDF (reference sequence). Trimming took off 1 base at V and 1 base at J, with 10 bases between the two ends. The chain's CDR3 is CATSRGLGVNYGYTF. DNA for the CDR3: TGTGCCACCAGCAGAGGGCTTGGTGTTAACTATGGCTACACCTTC.